Following are 32 T cell receptor beta chains from one sample sequenced in a study of blood T cell repertoires in COVID-19. Repertoires were generated with immunoSEQ multiplex PCR, while TCRdb's copy carries only in-frame clones and drops some. The sample shows under 300,000 clones, approximately 83% of them seen only once. Material: PBMCs or T cells enriched from blood (not recorded which). The receptors here all came from a man aged 50-59 years who had recovered from COVID-19.

The chain links TRBV7-9 to TRBJ1-3; 7 bases line up with TRBD1. The length of the CDR3 is 13 residues. Germline V CDR1 and CDR2: SEHNR, FQNEAQ (reference sequence). The J segment lost 4 bases and the V segment lost 6 bases, leaving 3 bases of the junction unmatched. CDR3: CASSPQGGNTIYF. The DNA of the CDR3 is TGTGCCAGCAGTCCACAGGGGGGAAACACCATATATTTT.

The rearrangement links TRBV5-6 to TRBJ1-6, with D unresolved. Germline values: CDR1 SGHDT, CDR2 YYEEEE. The V and J ends lost 0 bases and 7 bases respectively, with 11 bases between them. This CDR3 is 15 amino acids long. Here the CDR3 reads CASSLVDQSNSPLHF. The CDR3 DNA follows: TGTGCCAGCAGCTTGGTCGATCAGTCGAATTCACCCCTCCACTTT.

V usage is TRBV9 and J usage is TRBJ1-3, with 7 nucleotides matching TRBD1. This CDR3 is 14 amino acids long. Germline CDR1 is SGDLS and CDR2 is YYNGEE. Trimming took 1 base from V and 3 from J; bases not matched to a gene: 1. The CDR3 DNA reads TGTGCCAGCAGCGTACAGGGGGGTGGAAACACCATATATTTT. This encodes CASSVQGGGNTIYF. Drawing the rest from reference TRBV9 and TRBJ1-3, the complete variable domain is DSGVTQTPKHLITATGQRVTLRCSPRSGDLSVYWYQQSLDQGLQFLIQYYNGEERAKGNILERFSAQQFPDLHSELNLSSLELGDSALYFCASSVQGGGNTIYFGEGSWLTVV.

The chain is built from TRBV7-2 and TRBJ2-6; D perhaps matches TRBD2 (5 bases). Between the trimmed V and J ends, which lost 4 bases and 4 bases, there was a span of 8 bases. Germline assignment: CDR1 SGHTA and CDR2 FQGNSA. The CDR3 runs 14 residues. CDR3 protein: CASSSRGGANVLTF. The DNA of the CDR3 is TGTGCCAGCAGCTCCCGGGGAGGGGCCAACGTCCTGACTTTC.

The chain has TRBV5-1 and TRBJ2-5, with D uncertain. The CDR3 sequence is 12 residues long. Per the germline V gene, CDR1 is SGHRS and CDR2 is YFSETQ. V was trimmed by 7 bases and J by 5 bases, leaving 12 bases between them. This chain's CDR3 is CASPTPLETQYF. The CDR3 coding sequence is TGCGCCAGCCCTACTCCGCTGGAGACCCAGTACTTC. Together with reference TRBV5-1 and TRBJ2-5, the CDR3 gives the full variable domain: KAGVTQTPRYLIKTRGQQVTLSCSPISGHRSVSWYQQTPGQGLQFLFEYFSETQRNKGNFPGRFSGRQFSNSRSEMNVSTLELGDSALYLCASPTPLETQYFGPGTRLLVL.

This chain uses TRBV5-5 with TRBJ2-7; 10 nucleotides align to TRBD1. The J segment lost 4 bases and the V segment lost 1 base, leaving 5 bases of the junction unmatched. There are 15 residues in the CDR3. Germline CDR1 reads SGHKS; CDR2 reads YYEKEE (reference sequence). CDR3 nucleotides: TGTGCCAGCAGCTTGCTGGACAGGGGGATATACGAGCAGTACTTC. Its translation is CASSLLDRGIYEQYF.

The V and J genes are TRBV3-1 (or the pseudogene TRBV3-2) and TRBJ1-2, with D unresolved. CDR1 and CDR2 (germline): LGHDT, YNNKEL (reference sequence). The CDR3 runs 15 residues. V lost 0 bases to trimming and J lost 5 bases, with 13 bases between them. This CDR3 reads CASSQDNVLQYGYTF. As DNA, the CDR3 is TGTGCCAGCAGCCAAGACAACGTCCTTCAGTATGGCTACACCTTC.

This clone was detected only a few times. The chain has TRBV4-1 and TRBJ1-5; the D is unclear. With 1 base removed from V and 3 bases from J, the gap between germline ends came to 10 bases. CDR1 and CDR2 from the germline V gene are MGHRA and YSYEKL. The CDR3 totals 15 residues. In DNA, the CDR3 is TGCGCCAGCAGCCAAGTTCGGCGGCCCAATCAGCCCCAGCATTTT. Translating gives CASSQVRRPNQPQHF.

The chain joins TRBV3-1 (or the pseudogene TRBV3-2) to TRBJ1-1; maybe TRBD1 (5 bases). Germline-derived CDR1 and CDR2 are LGHDT and YNNKEL (reference sequence). Trimming removed 1 base at V and 2 bases at J, with 8 bases between. This CDR3 spans 14 amino acids. CDR3 loop: CASSQVDSNTEAFF. CDR3 bases: TGTGCCAGCAGCCAAGTCGACAGTAACACTGAAGCTTTCTTT.

The rearrangement joins TRBV12-5 to TRBJ2-5; a possible D gene is TRBD1 (6 bases). Trimming pared 7 bases from V and 1 base from J, leaving 16 bases between. The CDR3 contains 15 residues. The germline V gene encodes CDR1 LGHNT and CDR2 FRNRAP. Here the CDR3 DNA reads TGTGCTAGTGTCAAGGGGGTCGGGGTCCAAGAGACCCAGTACTTC. It is translated as CASVKGVGVQETQYF.

This chain connects TRBV7-9 to TRBJ1-1; 7 positions agree with TRBD1. The germline V gene encodes CDR1 SEHNR and CDR2 FQNEAQ (reference sequence). V was pared by 4 bases and J by 8 bases, with 4 bases of the junction left unmatched. The CDR3 extends over 12 amino acids. The CDR3 DNA sequence: TGTGCCAGCAGCTGGGACAGCAACGAAGCTTTCTTT. It specifies CASSWDSNEAFF.

Turning to this clone: At one boundary the junction diverges from the germline segment, which might be a read error. CDR3 protein: CASSLQTGNPEAFF. The CDR3 nucleotides are TGCGCCAGCAGCCTACAGACAGGGAACCCTGAAGCTTTCTTT. V gene TRBV5-1 combines with J gene TRBJ1-1; TRBD1 agrees at 7 bases. This CDR3 region has 14 residues. Germline lookup yields CDR1 SGHRS and CDR2 YFSETQ.

The chain uses TRBV10-3 and TRBJ2-7, with D uncertain. There are 13 residues in the CDR3. Germline V gene lookup returns CDR1 ENHRY and CDR2 SYGVKD. Trimming left V 3 bases short and J 2 bases short, with 8 bases between. The CDR3 sequence: CAISETEPYEQYF. Written as DNA, the CDR3 is TGTGCCATCAGTGAAACGGAGCCCTACGAGCAGTACTTC.

A few counts support this clone. The V gene is TRBV6-5, the J gene TRBJ2-3; 7 bases fit TRBD2. CDR3 length: 14 residues. V dropped 6 bases and J dropped 4; count of bases not matched to a gene: 7. The germline CDR1 and CDR2 sequences are MNHEY and SVGAGI. CDR3: CASRREGPADTQYF. In nucleotides, the CDR3 is TGTGCCAGCAGAAGGGAGGGGCCGGCAGATACGCAGTATTTT.

The chain is built from TRBV9 and TRBJ1-1; 7 bases fit TRBD1. CDR1 and CDR2 (germline): SGDLS, YYNGEE. Trimming removed 3 bases from V and 4 bases from J; junction bases left unmatched: 3. This CDR3 region has 13 residues. DNA of the CDR3: TGTGCCAGCAGCGCCGGGACAGCCACTGAAGCTTTCTTT. Its translation is CASSAGTATEAFF.

V gene TRBV6-5 combines with J gene TRBJ1-6, with D unresolved. The V end was cut by 0 bases, the J end by 10 bases, with 4 bases between. The CDR3 runs to 12 residues. Germline-derived CDR1 and CDR2 are MNHEY and SVGAGI. The CDR3 DNA sequence: TGTGCCAGCAGTTACTCCGGGTCACCCCTCCACTTT. Protein: CASSYSGSPLHF.

The chain joins TRBV7-9 to TRBJ1-2, with unresolved D. The CDR3 has 14 residues. V dropped 1 base and J dropped 13 bases, with 19 bases sitting between them. From germline, CDR1 is SEHNR and CDR2 FQNEAQ (reference sequence). Here the CDR3 DNA reads TGTGCCAGCAGCTTAGAGGGCCAGGCACTAGGGTGCACCTTC. It yields the protein CASSLEGQALGCTF.

The rearrangement uses TRBV9 and TRBJ1-1; D unresolved. The V end lost 0 bases, the J end lost 2 bases, and 8 bases lay between the germline ends. Germline values: CDR1 SGDLS, CDR2 YYNGEE. This CDR3 contains 14 residues. The CDR3 DNA is TGTGCCAGCAGCGTAGGTGTGGCTAACACTGAAGCTTTCTTT. Amino acid sequence: CASSVGVANTEAFF. Variable domain in full (rest from reference TRBV9 and TRBJ1-1): DSGVTQTPKHLITATGQRVTLRCSPRSGDLSVYWYQQSLDQGLQFLIQYYNGEERAKGNILERFSAQQFPDLHSELNLSSLELGDSALYFCASSVGVANTEAFFGQGTRLTVV.

This clone was seen more than once but under ten times. The chain joins TRBV2 to TRBJ1-5; 9 positions agree with TRBD1. The CDR3 loop spans 14 amino acids. V was pared by 5 bases and J by 7 bases, with 6 bases of the junction left unmatched. Germline V gene lookup returns CDR1 SNHLY and CDR2 FYNNEI. CDR3 residues: CASSPGTGKQPQHF. DNA of the CDR3: TGTGCCAGCAGTCCCGGGACAGGGAAACAGCCCCAGCATTTT.

This chain connects TRBV9 to TRBJ1-2, with D possibly being TRBD1 (5 bases). CDR1 is SGDLS and CDR2 is YYNGEE in the germline V gene. CDR3 length: 13 amino acids. V was pared by 0 bases and J by 8 bases, with 11 bases between. The CDR3 coding sequence is TGTGCCAGCAGCGTAGTAACAGGACGAGGCTACACCTTC. It translates to CASSVVTGRGYTF.

This clone was observed a handful of times. The chain carries TRBV9 and TRBJ2-3, with a tentative D call TRBD1 (6 bases). The CDR3 extends over 12 amino acids. The V end was cut by 0 bases, the J end by 10 bases, with 9 bases between. The germline V gene has CDR1 SGDLS and CDR2 YYNGEE. The CDR3 region has the DNA TGTGCCAGCAGCGTAGTGACAGGAGCGCAGTATTTT. This translates into CASSVVTGAQYF.

This sequence joins TRBV5-1 and TRBJ2-2; 11 bases map to TRBD2. V was clipped by 6 bases and J by 0 bases; unmatched bases: 7. From germline, CDR1 is SGHRS and CDR2 YFSETQ. The CDR3 has 17 amino acids. Written as DNA, the CDR3 is TGCGCCAGCACCTTCCTAGCGGGGGGAACGAACACCGGGGAGCTGTTTTTT. Translation: CASTFLAGGTNTGELFF. The complete variable domain, with remaining parts taken from reference TRBV5-1 and TRBJ2-2, reads KAGVTQTPRYLIKTRGQQVTLSCSPISGHRSVSWYQQTPGQGLQFLFEYFSETQRNKGNFPGRFSGRQFSNSRSEMNVSTLELGDSALYLCASTFLAGGTNTGELFFGEGSRLTVL.

The chain is built from TRBV4-2 and TRBJ2-1, with 10 bases identical to TRBD2. Germline assignment: CDR1 LGHNA and CDR2 YNFKEQ. After removal of 1 base from V and 0 bases from J, the junction contained 12 bases not matched to a gene. CDR3 length: 20 amino acids. CDR3 nucleotides: TGTGCCAGCAGCCAAGGCGGTAGCGGGAGGAATCCGAGCTCCTACAATGAGCAGTTCTTC. It codes for CASSQGGSGRNPSSYNEQFF.

This chain links TRBV5-5 with TRBJ2-7, with D perhaps TRBD2 (6 bases). The CDR3 length is 13 residues. The germline V gene has CDR1 SGHKS and CDR2 YYEKEE (reference sequence). The V gene lost 1 base and the J gene lost 5 bases, with 10 bases spanning the gap. DNA for the CDR3: TGTGCCAGCAGCTTGATGGGGAGGAACGAGCAGTACTTC. Encoded protein: CASSLMGRNEQYF.

This chain links TRBV18 with TRBJ1-6; TRBD1 matches 8 bases. In germline, CDR1 is KGHSH, CDR2 LQKENI. The CDR3 spans 16 residues. J gave up 5 bases and V 2 bases, and 5 bases lay outside the gene matches. This CDR3 reads CASSPFPGQDNSPLHF. The CDR3 region has the DNA TGTGCCAGCTCACCATTTCCGGGACAGGATAATTCACCCCTCCACTTT.

The CDR3 DNA is TGCGCCAGCAGCTTGTATTTGGGAGGAGGGGACACCGGGGAGCTGTTTTTT. Translating it yields CASSLYLGGGDTGELFF. The chain recombines TRBV5-1 with TRBJ2-2, with D perhaps matching TRBD2 (6 bases). CDR3 length equals 17 residues. V lost 1 base, J lost 3 bases, and 16 bases lay in between. Germline-derived CDR1 and CDR2 are SGHRS and YFSETQ.

The chain recombines TRBV18 with TRBJ1-2; 9 nucleotides align to TRBD1. The ends lost 5 bases at V and 6 bases at J; junction bases unmatched: 4. Germline CDR1 and CDR2: KGHSH and LQKENI. The CDR3 contains 13 residues. The CDR3 loop is CASSGTGTNGYTF. The DNA of the CDR3 is TGTGCCAGCTCAGGGACAGGGACTAATGGCTACACCTTC.

This clone was observed a handful of times. This rearrangement joins TRBV5-1 to TRBJ1-2, with TRBD1 identical over 7 bases. V lost 4 bases to trimming and J lost 3 bases; unmatched junction nucleotides: 3. The CDR3 sequence is 13 residues long. The V gene's germline CDR1 is SGHRS and CDR2 YFSETQ. The CDR3: CASSDGTDYGYTF. The DNA for the CDR3 is TGCGCCAGCAGCGACGGGACAGACTATGGCTACACCTTC.

The V and J genes are TRBV5-5 and TRBJ1-6, with D perhaps matching TRBD1 (5 bases). From germline, CDR1 is SGHKS and CDR2 YYEKEE (reference sequence). The CDR3 covers 17 residues. V was clipped by 0 bases and J by 2 bases, with 12 bases between them. The CDR3 DNA reads TGTGCCAGCAGCTTGGCCTTTGGGGGGGCCTATAATTCACCCCTCCACTTT. This codes for CASSLAFGGAYNSPLHF.

V gene TRBV5-6 combines with J gene TRBJ2-7, with 7 bases fitting TRBD1. The CDR3 covers 16 residues. V shed 4 bases and J 2 bases; nucleotides not matched to a gene: 12. Germline CDR1 is SGHDT and CDR2 is YYEEEE. CDR3 sequence reads: CASSRTGTDRTYEQYF. In nucleotides, the CDR3 is TGTGCCAGCAGCCGGACAGGTACGGACAGGACCTACGAGCAGTACTTC.

V and J are TRBV11-2 and TRBJ2-1; 12 nucleotides agree with TRBD2. Trimming removed 7 bases from V and 6 bases from J; junction bases left unmatched: 16. The CDR3 extends over 18 amino acids. Germline V gene lookup returns CDR1 SGHAT and CDR2 FQNNGV. The CDR3 is CASIPALAGGPGGNEQFF. Written as DNA, the CDR3 is TGTGCCAGCATCCCTGCACTAGCGGGGGGCCCCGGGGGCAATGAGCAGTTCTTC.

Note on this clone: The same CDR3 is also encoded by other DNA sequences in this sample. The genes are TRBV7-2 and TRBJ2-5; the D gene is possibly TRBD2 (6 bases). In germline, CDR1 is SGHTA, CDR2 FQGNSA. V lost 0 bases, J lost 1 base, and 9 bases lay in between. The CDR3 length is 15 residues. The CDR3 DNA sequence: TGTGCCAGCAGCTTAGCATGGCGGGGCCAAGAGACCCAGTACTTC. Protein sequence: CASSLAWRGQETQYF.